This T cell receptor (beta chain) comes out of a study of shared clonotypes between healthy human individuals. Whole-study findings and limits: Represented genetic and exposure-history diversity was restricted by having few donors. Among four donors, roughly 5% of naive CD4 clonotypes were found in common. Sampling covered blood only; tissue repertoires likely differ.

As to this clone: Its antigen is currently unknown.

The assay was run at deep level. Assay used: immunoSEQ multiplex PCR; TCRdb lists only in-frame clones, some missing. Seen here are about 680,000 clones, approximately 73% observed once, and the top ten hold around 1.7%. Material for sequencing was memory CD4+ T cells sorted from blood. The subset: CD45RA-negative fraction. The TCR sequence derives from a woman aged 25-40 years in good health.

Here the CDR3 reads CASSLGLAGSYEQYF. Here the CDR3 DNA reads TGTGCCAGCAGCTTGGGGCTAGCGGGCTCCTACGAGCAGTACTTC. The rearrangement links TRBV9 to TRBJ2-7; 8 bases agree with TRBD2. CDR3 length: 15 amino acids. V lost 4 bases and J lost 0; bases outside the gene matches: 6. The germline V gene encodes CDR1 SGDLS and CDR2 YYNGEE.